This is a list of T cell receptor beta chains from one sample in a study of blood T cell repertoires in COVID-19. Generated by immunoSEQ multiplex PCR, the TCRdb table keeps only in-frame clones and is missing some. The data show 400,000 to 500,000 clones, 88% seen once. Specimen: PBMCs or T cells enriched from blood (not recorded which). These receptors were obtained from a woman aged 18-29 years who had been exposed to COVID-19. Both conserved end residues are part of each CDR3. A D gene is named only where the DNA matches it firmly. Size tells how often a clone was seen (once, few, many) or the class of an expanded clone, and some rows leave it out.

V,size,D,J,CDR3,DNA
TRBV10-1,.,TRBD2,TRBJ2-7,CASSESHETSGSSYEQYF,TGCGCCAGCAGTGAGTCCCACGAGACTAGCGGGAGCTCCTACGAGCAGTACTTC
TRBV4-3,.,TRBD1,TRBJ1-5,CASSQTGNQPQHF,TGCGCCAGCAGCCAGACAGGGAATCAGCCCCAGCATTTT
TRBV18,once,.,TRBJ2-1,CASSGDYNEQFF,TGTGCCAGCTCCGGGGACTACAATGAGCAGTTCTTC
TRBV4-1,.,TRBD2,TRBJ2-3,CASSPHTGGREDTQYF,TGCGCCAGCAGCCCACACACTGGCGGGAGGGAAGATACGCAGTATTTT
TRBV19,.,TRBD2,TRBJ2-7,CASGSAGTILNF,TGTGCCAGTGGGAGCGCCGGGACTATACTTAACTTC
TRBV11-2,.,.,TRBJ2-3,CASSLLGWDTQYF,TGTGCCAGCAGCCTCCTCGGGTGGGATACGCAGTATTTT
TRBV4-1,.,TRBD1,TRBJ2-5,CASSQEGQKETQYF,TGCGCCAGCAGCCAAGAGGGACAGAAAGAGACCCAGTACTTC
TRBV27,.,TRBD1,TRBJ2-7,CASSLGTEFSYEQYF,TGTGCCAGCAGTTTAGGGACAGAGTTCTCCTACGAGCAGTACTTC
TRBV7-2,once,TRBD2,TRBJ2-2,CASSFRGRARSGELFF,TGTGCCAGCAGCTTTCGCGGGAGGGCCCGGAGCGGGGAGCTGTTTTTT
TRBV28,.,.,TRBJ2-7,CASSFSRQGPYF,TGTGCCAGCAGTTTTTCCAGGCAGGGCCCGTACTTC
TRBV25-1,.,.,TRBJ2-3,CASSAIGGTSTDTQYF,TGTGCCAGCAGTGCAATTGGGGGGACTAGCACAGATACGCAGTATTTT
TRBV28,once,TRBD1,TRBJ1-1,CASSLGDRDGTEAFF,TGTGCCAGCAGTTTAGGGGACAGGGACGGCACTGAAGCTTTCTTT
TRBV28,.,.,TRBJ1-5,CASSKQGNQPQHF,TGTGCCAGCAGTAAACAGGGTAATCAGCCCCAGCATTTT
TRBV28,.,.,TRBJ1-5,CASSLEYSNQPQHF,TGTGCCAGCAGTTTAGAGTATAGCAATCAGCCCCAGCATTTT
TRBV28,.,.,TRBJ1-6,CASRFSLAGSPLHF,TGTGCCAGCAGGTTCAGCCTAGCCGGCTCACCCCTCCACTTT
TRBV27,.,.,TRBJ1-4,CASRPAGRGEKLFF,TGTGCCAGCAGACCGGCCGGTAGGGGTGAAAAACTGTTTTTT
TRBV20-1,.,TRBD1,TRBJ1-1,CSASPGTGGWRGTEAFF,TGCAGTGCTAGTCCAGGCACAGGGGGTTGGAGGGGCACTGAAGCTTTCTTT
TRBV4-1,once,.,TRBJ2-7,CASSHPGGTGTYEQYF,TGCGCCAGCAGCCATCCCGGGGGGACAGGCACCTACGAGCAGTACTTC
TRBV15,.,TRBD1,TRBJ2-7,CATSRRLGQGAISYEQYF,TGTGCCACCAGCCGACGTTTAGGACAGGGGGCCATCTCCTACGAGCAGTACTTC
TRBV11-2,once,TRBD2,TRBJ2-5,CASSYGLAGGETQYF,TGTGCCAGCAGCTATGGACTAGCGGGAGGGGAGACCCAGTACTTC
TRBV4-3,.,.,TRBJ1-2,CASSHPRLGYTF,TGCGCCAGCAGCCATCCTAGACTCGGCTACACCTTC